The rows below give T cell receptor beta chains drawn from one sample of a study of cytomegalovirus exposure and HLA in healthy donors. Profiling relied on immunoSEQ multiplex PCR, and the TCRdb table lists in-frame clones only, not all of them. Of about 330,000 clones listed, 75% to 90% are singletons. The sequenced sample was PBMCs. The receptors come from a woman in her 30s in good health and CMV-seropositive. Each CDR3 is given with its conserved first and last residue. The D gene is left open where the match is weak. Part of the rows lack a size; the others show once, few, many or a class for expanded clones.

j_gene: TRBJ2-7
abundance: NA
v_gene: TRBV9
d_gene: TRBD1
CDR3nt: TGTGCCAGCAGCCAAGAGGGACAGGACTACGAGCAGTACTTC
CDR3aa: CASSQEGQDYEQYF

j_gene: TRBJ2-1
abundance: NA
v_gene: TRBV6-1
d_gene: TRBD2
CDR3nt: TGTGCCAGCAGTGTGGCTAGCGGGAGGTACAATGAGCAGTTCTTC
CDR3aa: CASSVASGRYNEQFF

j_gene: TRBJ2-7
abundance: NA
v_gene: TRBV15
d_gene: NA
CDR3nt: TGTGCCACCAGCAGAGAGGTACAGGGATCGCACGAGCAGTACTTC
CDR3aa: CATSREVQGSHEQYF

j_gene: TRBJ1-1
abundance: NA
v_gene: TRBV28
d_gene: NA
CDR3nt: TGTGCCAGCAGTTTCGGGCAGAACACTGAAGCTTTCTTT
CDR3aa: CASSFGQNTEAFF

j_gene: TRBJ1-5
abundance: NA
v_gene: TRBV4-1
d_gene: NA
CDR3nt: TGCGCCAGCAGCCCGGGAACGAATCAGCCCCAGCATTTT
CDR3aa: CASSPGTNQPQHF

j_gene: TRBJ2-5
abundance: NA
v_gene: TRBV28
d_gene: TRBD1
CDR3nt: TGTGCCAGCAGCCGAGGACAGGGACCATACCAGGAGACCCAGTACTTC
CDR3aa: CASSRGQGPYQETQYF

j_gene: TRBJ1-2
abundance: NA
v_gene: TRBV28
d_gene: TRBD1
CDR3nt: TGTGCCAGCAGACAGCCCGGGACAGGCGGCTACACCTTC
CDR3aa: CASRQPGTGGYTF

j_gene: TRBJ2-5
abundance: NA
v_gene: TRBV11-2
d_gene: TRBD2
CDR3nt: TGTGCCAGCAGCTTAGTGCGGGAGGGCCGGGAGACCCAGTACTTC
CDR3aa: CASSLVREGRETQYF

j_gene: TRBJ2-5
abundance: NA
v_gene: TRBV28
d_gene: NA
CDR3nt: TGTGCCAGGAGGGCGGTCGGGGAGACCCAGTACTTC
CDR3aa: CARRAVGETQYF

j_gene: TRBJ2-3
abundance: NA
v_gene: TRBV4-2
d_gene: TRBD2
CDR3nt: TGTGCCAGCAGCCAAGAATGGGCGGGGGGCACAGATACGCAGTATTTT
CDR3aa: CASSQEWAGGTDTQYF

j_gene: TRBJ1-2
abundance: NA
v_gene: TRBV27
d_gene: TRBD1
CDR3nt: TGTGCCAGCAGTTTGACAGGGGGCGGTTACTATGGCTACACCTTC
CDR3aa: CASSLTGGGYYGYTF

j_gene: TRBJ2-3
abundance: NA
v_gene: TRBV9
d_gene: NA
CDR3nt: TGTGCCAGCGTCCCGGCAGGGACCGCAGATACGCAGTATTTT
CDR3aa: CASVPAGTADTQYF

j_gene: TRBJ1-2
abundance: NA
v_gene: TRBV5-6
d_gene: TRBD1
CDR3nt: TGTGCCAGCAGCTTGACGCAGGGGGCGTGGTATGGCTACACCTTC
CDR3aa: CASSLTQGAWYGYTF

j_gene: TRBJ2-2
abundance: NA
v_gene: TRBV15
d_gene: NA
CDR3nt: TGTGCCACCAGCAGACCTCGGATGTTAGACACCGGGGAGCTGTTTTTT
CDR3aa: CATSRPRMLDTGELFF

j_gene: TRBJ2-1
abundance: once
v_gene: TRBV7-3
d_gene: TRBD2
CDR3nt: TGTGCCAGCAGCCTCGGGACTAGCGGGAGTTACAATGAGCAGTTCTTC
CDR3aa: CASSLGTSGSYNEQFF

j_gene: TRBJ1-5
abundance: NA
v_gene: TRBV28
d_gene: NA
CDR3nt: TGTGCCAGCACCATAGGGGTCCATCAGCCCCAGCATTTT
CDR3aa: CASTIGVHQPQHF

j_gene: TRBJ2-2
abundance: NA
v_gene: TRBV29-1
d_gene: NA
CDR3nt: TGCAGCGTTGAATTGGGGGCTCCTGGGGAGCTGTTTTTT
CDR3aa: CSVELGAPGELFF

j_gene: TRBJ2-2
abundance: NA
v_gene: TRBV4-3
d_gene: NA
CDR3nt: TGCGCCAGCAGCCAAGATCTGCCGGGGTGGGTCGGGGAGCTGTTTTTT
CDR3aa: CASSQDLPGWVGELFF